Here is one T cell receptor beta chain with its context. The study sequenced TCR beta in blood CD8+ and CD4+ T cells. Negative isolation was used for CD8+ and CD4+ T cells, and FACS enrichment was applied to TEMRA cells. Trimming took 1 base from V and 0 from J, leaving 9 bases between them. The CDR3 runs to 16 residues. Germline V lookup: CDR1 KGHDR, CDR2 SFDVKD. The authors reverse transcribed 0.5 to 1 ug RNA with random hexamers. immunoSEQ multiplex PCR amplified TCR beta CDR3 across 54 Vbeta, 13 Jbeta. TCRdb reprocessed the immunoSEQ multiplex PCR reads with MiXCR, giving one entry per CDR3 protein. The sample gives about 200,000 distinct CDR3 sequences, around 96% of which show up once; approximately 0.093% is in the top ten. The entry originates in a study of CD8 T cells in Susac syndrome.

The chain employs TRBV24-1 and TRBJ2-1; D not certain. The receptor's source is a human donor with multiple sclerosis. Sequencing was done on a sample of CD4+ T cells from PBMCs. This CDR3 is CATSDFAASSYNEQFF. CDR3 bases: TGTGCCACCAGTGATTTTGCGGCTAGCTCCTACAATGAGCAGTTCTTC.